What follows are 5 T cell receptor beta chains derived from one specimen sequenced in a study of post-analysis software for immune sequencing data. Study-level findings and limits: Among 4 or 5 TRBV segments more frequent in patients than controls were TRBV5-6, TRBV5-1 and TRBV20-1.

Antigen specificity for these receptors is unknown. Presence of unique molecular identifiers characterized the TCR beta cDNA libraries. One entry per CDR3 protein, called by TCRdb with MiXCR from the PCR reads. This table has just over 250,000 distinct CDR3 sequences, 36% appearing once. Sequencing was performed on blood. The receptors originated from a girl aged 5-17 years with multiple sclerosis.

This sequence joins TRBV7-2 and TRBJ2-7, with 11 bases that match TRBD2. CDR1 is SGHTA and CDR2 is FQGNSA in the germline V gene. After removal of 5 bases from V and 7 bases from J, the junction contained 13 bases not matched to a gene. This CDR3 is 16 amino acids long. CDR3 DNA: TGTGCCAGCAGCCAATTAGCGGGAGGGCCGCCTAGTGAGCAGTACTTC. Amino acid sequence: CASSQLAGGPPSEQYF.

This clonotype was seen many times. The chain has TRBV5-1 and TRBJ1-6; D gene unclear. This CDR3 is 14 amino acids long. V was shortened by 3 bases and J by 4 bases, with 8 bases between the two germline ends. The germline CDR1 and CDR2 sequences are SGHRS and YFSETQ. The CDR3 DNA is TGCGCCAGCAGCTCGACCTTTTATAATTCACCCCTCCACTTT. Amino acids: CASSSTFYNSPLHF.

This clonotype was counted ten times or more. The chain joins TRBV24-1 to TRBJ2-3; 9 nucleotides line up with TRBD2. Trimming cost V 1 base and J 4 bases; bases outside gene matches: 2. The CDR3 runs to 15 residues. CDR1 is KGHDR and CDR2 is SFDVKD in the germline V gene. DNA for the CDR3: TGTGCCACCAGTGATTTAGCGGGAGGTCCAGATACGCAGTATTTT. Protein product: CATSDLAGGPDTQYF.

This clonotype turned up a few times. This may stem from a read error, because a much larger clone lies one nucleotide away. The chain links TRBV6-2 or TRBV6-3 to TRBJ2-1; TRBD1 is a possible D gene (6 bases). The germline V gene has CDR1 MNHEY and CDR2 SVGEGT. This CDR3 region has 14 residues. CDR3 sequence reads: CASGYSDRHNEQFF. As DNA, the CDR3 is TGTGCCAGCGGTTATTCGGACAGACACAATGAGCAGTTCTTC.

This sequence joins TRBV27 and TRBJ2-7; perhaps TRBD2 as D (5 bases). There are 16 residues in the CDR3. Trimming took off 5 bases at V and 0 bases at J, with 17 bases between the two ends. The germline gives CDR1 MNHEY, CDR2 SMNVEV (reference sequence). CDR3 coding DNA: TGTGCCAGCAGTCCTCAGGACGGGGAAAGCTCCTACGAGCAGTACTTC. It encodes CASSPQDGESSYEQYF.